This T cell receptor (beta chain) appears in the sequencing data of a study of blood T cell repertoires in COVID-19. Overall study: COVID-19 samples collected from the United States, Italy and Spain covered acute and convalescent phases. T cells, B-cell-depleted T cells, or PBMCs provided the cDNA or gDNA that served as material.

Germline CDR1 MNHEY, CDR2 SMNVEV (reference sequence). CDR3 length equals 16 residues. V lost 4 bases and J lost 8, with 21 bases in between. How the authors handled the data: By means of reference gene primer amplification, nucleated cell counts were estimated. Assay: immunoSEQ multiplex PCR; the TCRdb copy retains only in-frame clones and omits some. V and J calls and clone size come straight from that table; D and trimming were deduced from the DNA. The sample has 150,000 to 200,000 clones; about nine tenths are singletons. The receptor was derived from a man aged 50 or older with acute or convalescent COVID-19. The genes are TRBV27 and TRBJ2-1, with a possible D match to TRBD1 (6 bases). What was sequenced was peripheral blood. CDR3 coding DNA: TGTGCCAGCAGTTCCCCGACAGGACTGGGTCACTATGAGCAGTTCTTC. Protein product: CASSSPTGLGHYEQFF.